This T cell receptor beta chain came from a study of a mutant IDH1 vaccine in newly diagnosed glioma. Looking at the study overall: Vaccination followed radiotherapy alone by 4-6 weeks, or accompanied temozolomide cycles. Antecedent treatment encompassed radiotherapy, temozolomide, or their combination; the majority received both.

To note about this clone: As yet, its antigen is unknown.

Data came from immunoSEQ multiplex PCR; TCRdb stores just in-frame clones and leaves some out. Of about 94,000 clones detected, nearly 90% appear once; the ten largest clones hold roughly 0.81%. General study points: It seemed that pseudoprogression was not linked to changes in the top peripheral T cell clonotypes.

The time point was: week 47, end of study. The investigators gave 300 ug of mutant IDH1 20-mer peptide in each vaccine dose, together with topical imiquimod. Donors had new WHO grade 3 or 4 IDH1-mutant, ATRX-lost astrocytomas. This receptor was identified in a woman in her forties or fifties with glioma. Source: PBMCs, taken from a glioma patient whose treatment included an IDH1 peptide vaccine.

The CDR3 spells CAWGTGGNTGELFF. The CDR3 nucleotides read TGTGCCTGGGGGACAGGGGGCAACACCGGGGAGCTGTTTTTT. The gene calls are TRBV30 and TRBJ2-2; TRBD1 agrees at 12 bases. Germline CDR1 reads GTSNPN; CDR2 reads SVGIG (reference sequence). J gave up 2 bases and V 5 bases, and 0 bases lay outside the gene matches. The CDR3 consists of 14 residues.